Reported below is one TCR beta chain. The antigen is unknown. This sample was taken from a study of cytomegalovirus exposure and HLA in healthy donors. Whole-study context: The use of the same platform for the 100 to 150 validation repertoires and the 600 to 700 first-cohort repertoires was reported by a later analysis.

The assay was immunoSEQ multiplex PCR, and TCRdb's table has in-frame clones only and misses some. The repertoire includes under 250,000 clones, around 80% of them detected once, and roughly 1.2% sits in the top ten. Findings of the study overall: One later analysis, an examination of the 90 to 150 validation repertoires, found that first-cohort TCR clusters tended to co-occur in them.

Germline V gene sequence: CDR1 MDHEN, CDR2 SYDVKM. The CDR3 has 16 residues. Trimming removed 1 base from V and 8 bases from J, with 18 bases in between. The V and J genes are TRBV28 and TRBJ1-3, with D perhaps TRBD1 (5 bases). The sequencing sample was made of PBMCs. The source is a woman aged 25 to 39 in good health and CMV-seronegative. The CDR3: CASSLFPSTASHTIYF. The CDR3 coding sequence is TGTGCCAGCAGTTTATTCCCATCGACAGCGTCTCACACCATATATTTT. The entire variable domain, with the rest obtained from reference TRBV28 and TRBJ1-3, is as follows: DVKVTQSSRYLVKRTGEKVFLECVQDMDHENMFWYRQDPGLGLRLIYFSYDVKMKEKGDIPEGYSVSREKKERFSLILESASTNQTSMYLCASSLFPSTASHTIYFGEGSWLTVV.